This TCR beta chain was identified in a study of blood T cell repertoires in COVID-19. Sequencing was performed with immunoSEQ multiplex PCR; in TCRdb, only in-frame clones are kept and a portion is missing. In the table there are a few hundred thousand clones, 83% of which are singletons. Trimming removed 10 bases from V and 1 base from J, with 17 bases in between. This CDR3 has 14 amino acids. CDR1 and CDR2 (germline): LNHDA, SQIVND (reference sequence). Sequenced input: peripheral blood. This sequence originates from a woman aged 45-59 years with acute or convalescent COVID-19. The V call is TRBV19, the J call TRBJ2-7; D is unclear. The CDR3 spells CATMPGPTSYEQYF. CDR3 nucleotide sequence: TGTGCCACCATGCCGGGTCCAACATCCTACGAGCAGTACTTC.